A selection of T cell receptor beta chains follows, all from one sample in a study of blood T cells in healthy people across ages. TCRdb independently ran MiXCR on the 5' RACE reads; one entry per CDR3 protein. The sample lists approximately 780,000 distinct CDR3 sequences, 25% to 30% occurring once. The sample was also reused in another study, on T cells of mothers and their children.

Sequenced: blood. Receptor source: a boy aged 10-17 years in good health. Each CDR3 is given with its conserved first and last residue. A D gene is named only where the DNA matches it firmly.

>TRBV2|NA
CASTRDNSYYGYTF
>TRBV19|NA
CASSHSDEQFF
>TRBV12-3/TRBV12-4|NA
CASRADSYEQYF
>TRBV28|NA
CASSWSQGPRSPLHF
>TRBV6-5|NA
CASSQSGRPGTGELFF
>TRBV7-2|TRBD2
CASSLRTSDNEQFF
>TRBV20-1|TRBD2
CSARVGSGLEQYF
>TRBV9|TRBD2
CASSVFSGFGTDTQYF
>TRBV7-9|TRBD2
CASGTSGGETQYF
>TRBV5-1|NA
CASSRDLGNEKLFF
>TRBV27|NA
CASKQETKLAKNIQYF
>TRBV10-2|NA
CASTPEANVLTF
>TRBV19|NA
CASSTEPGGTYNEQFF
>TRBV12-3/TRBV12-4|NA
CASSHFAGARADTQYF
>TRBV18|NA
CASSPQRGTYGYTF
>TRBV3-1|NA
CASSTSRTDTQYF
>TRBV5-1|NA
CASSLNRGGHTEAFF
>TRBV6-5|NA
CASSSRRGLYEQYF
>TRBV4-1|NA
CASSPRTAGANVLTF
>TRBV28|TRBD2
CASRAQGLAGADTQYF
>TRBV27|NA
CASPGETQYF
>TRBV27|TRBD1
CASSPGGGSNQPQHF
>TRBV11-2|NA
CASSFNLRGVVYEQYF
>TRBV12-3/TRBV12-4|NA
CASSLAGQTNTEAFF
>TRBV4-1|NA
CASSQVSVTGELFF
>TRBV4-1|TRBD2
CASSQELAGRNEQFF
>TRBV15|NA
CATSRDRVGAQFF
>TRBV28|NA
CASRPGLFTSYEQYF
>TRBV6-5|NA
CASSYGGGGEQYF